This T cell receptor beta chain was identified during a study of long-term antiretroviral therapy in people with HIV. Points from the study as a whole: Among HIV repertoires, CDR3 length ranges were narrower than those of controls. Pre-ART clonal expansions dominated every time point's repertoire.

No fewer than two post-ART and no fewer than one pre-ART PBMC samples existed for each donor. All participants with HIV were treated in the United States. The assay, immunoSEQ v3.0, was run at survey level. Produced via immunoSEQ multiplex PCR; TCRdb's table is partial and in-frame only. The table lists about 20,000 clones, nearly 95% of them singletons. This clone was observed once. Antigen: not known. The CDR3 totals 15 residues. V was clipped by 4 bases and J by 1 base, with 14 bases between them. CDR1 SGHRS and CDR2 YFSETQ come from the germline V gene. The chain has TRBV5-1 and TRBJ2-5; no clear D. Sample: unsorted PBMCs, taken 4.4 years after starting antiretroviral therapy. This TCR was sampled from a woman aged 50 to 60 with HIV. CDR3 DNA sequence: TGCGCCAGCAGCCCCCTAAGACCTCGCCAAGAGACCCAGTACTTC. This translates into CASSPLRPRQETQYF. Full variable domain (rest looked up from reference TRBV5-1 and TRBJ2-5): KAGVTQTPRYLIKTRGQQVTLSCSPISGHRSVSWYQQTPGQGLQFLFEYFSETQRNKGNFPGRFSGRQFSNSRSEMNVSTLELGDSALYLCASSPLRPRQETQYFGPGTRLLVL.